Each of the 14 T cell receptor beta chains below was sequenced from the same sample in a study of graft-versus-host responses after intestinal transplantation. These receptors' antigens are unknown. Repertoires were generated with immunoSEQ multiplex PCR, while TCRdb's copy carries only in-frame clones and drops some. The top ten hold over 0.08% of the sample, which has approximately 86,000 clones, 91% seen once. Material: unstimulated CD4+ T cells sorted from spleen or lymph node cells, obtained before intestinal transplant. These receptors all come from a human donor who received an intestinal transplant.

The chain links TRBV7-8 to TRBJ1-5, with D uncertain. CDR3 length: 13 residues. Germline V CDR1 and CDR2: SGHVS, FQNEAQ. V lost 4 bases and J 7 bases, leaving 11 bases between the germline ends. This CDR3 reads CASSSVVGQPQHF. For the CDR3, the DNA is TGTGCCAGCAGCTCAGTCGTGGGCCAGCCCCAGCATTTT.

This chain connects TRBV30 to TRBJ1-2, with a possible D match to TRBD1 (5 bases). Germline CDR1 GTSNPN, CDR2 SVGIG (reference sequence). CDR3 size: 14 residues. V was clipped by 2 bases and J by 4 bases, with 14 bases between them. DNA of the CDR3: TGTGCCTGGAGTCCCCAGGGCCCTGCCTATGGCTACACCTTC. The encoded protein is CAWSPQGPAYGYTF.

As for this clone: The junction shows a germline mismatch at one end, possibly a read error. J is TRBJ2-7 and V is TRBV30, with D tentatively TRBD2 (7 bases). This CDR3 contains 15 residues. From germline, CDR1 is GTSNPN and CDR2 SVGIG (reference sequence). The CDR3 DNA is TGTGCCTGGAGTGTACGAGGGGGGGGGAGTTACGGGCAGTACTTC. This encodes CAWSVRGGGSYGQYF.

The CDR3 DNA follows: TGTGCTAGTGGTTTCAGTGGGGAGGACTCCTACGAGCAGTACTTC. The encoded protein is CASGFSGEDSYEQYF. V and J are TRBV12-5 and TRBJ2-7, with TRBD2 as a possible D gene (6 bases). The V and J ends lost 3 bases and 0 bases respectively, with 12 bases between them. The length of the CDR3 is 15 residues. CDR1 is LGHNT and CDR2 is FRNRAP in the germline V gene.

For the CDR3, the DNA is TGTGCCTGGAGTGATGGAGCACGTGAAAAACTGTTTTTT. Amino acids: CAWSDGAREKLFF. The chain employs TRBV30 and TRBJ1-4; D unclear. Germline V gene sequence: CDR1 GTSNPN, CDR2 SVGIG (reference sequence). The CDR3 spans 13 residues. Trimming took 1 base from V and 7 from J, leaving 10 bases between them.

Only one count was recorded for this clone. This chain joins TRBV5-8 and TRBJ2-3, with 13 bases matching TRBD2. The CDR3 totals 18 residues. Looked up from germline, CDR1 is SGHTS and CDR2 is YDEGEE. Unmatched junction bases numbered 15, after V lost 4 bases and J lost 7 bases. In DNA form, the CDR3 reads TGTGCCAGCAGCGGTCCGGGACTAGCGGGACTGGGGAGGAATACGCAGTATTTT. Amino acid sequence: CASSGPGLAGLGRNTQYF.

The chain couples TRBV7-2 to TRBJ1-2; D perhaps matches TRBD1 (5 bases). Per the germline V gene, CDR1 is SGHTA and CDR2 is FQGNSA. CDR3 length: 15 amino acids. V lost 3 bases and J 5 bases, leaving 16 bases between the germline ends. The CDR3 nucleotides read TGTGCCAGCAGCTTGGGTAGGGGCGCGGAATATGGCTACACCTTC. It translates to CASSLGRGAEYGYTF.

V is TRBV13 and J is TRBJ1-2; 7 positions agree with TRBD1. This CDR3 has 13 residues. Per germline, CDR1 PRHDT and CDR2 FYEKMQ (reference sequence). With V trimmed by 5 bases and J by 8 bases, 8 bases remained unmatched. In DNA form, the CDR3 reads TGTGCCAGCAGCAACAGGGGCCAAGGGGGCTACACCTTC. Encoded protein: CASSNRGQGGYTF.

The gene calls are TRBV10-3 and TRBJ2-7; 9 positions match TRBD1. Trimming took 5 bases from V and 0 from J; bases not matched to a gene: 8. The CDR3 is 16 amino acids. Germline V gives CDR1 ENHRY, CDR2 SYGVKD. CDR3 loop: CAISPEGQGTSYEQYF. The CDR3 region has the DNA TGTGCCATCAGTCCCGAGGGACAGGGAACCTCCTACGAGCAGTACTTC.

The CDR3 nucleotides read TGCGCCAGCAGGTCTGACAGGGGGGTTGGTGGCTACACCTTC. Its translation: CASRSDRGVGGYTF. The genes are TRBV5-1 and TRBJ1-2; TRBD1 matches 9 bases. Germline CDR1 and CDR2: SGHRS and YFSETQ. The CDR3 is 14 residues long. Unmatched junction bases numbered 9, after V lost 5 bases and J lost 7 bases.

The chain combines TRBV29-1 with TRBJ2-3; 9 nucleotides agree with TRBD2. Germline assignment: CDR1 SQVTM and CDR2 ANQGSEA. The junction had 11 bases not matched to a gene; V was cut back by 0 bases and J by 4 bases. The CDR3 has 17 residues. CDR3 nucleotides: TGCAGCGTTGAAGATCCACTAGCGGGCCCCGGGGCAGATACGCAGTATTTT. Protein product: CSVEDPLAGPGADTQYF.

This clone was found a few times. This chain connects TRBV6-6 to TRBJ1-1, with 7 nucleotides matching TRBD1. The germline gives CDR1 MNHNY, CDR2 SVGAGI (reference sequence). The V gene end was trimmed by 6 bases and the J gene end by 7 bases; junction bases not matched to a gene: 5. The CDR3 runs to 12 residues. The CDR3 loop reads CASSSGQFEAFF. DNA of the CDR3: TGTGCCAGCAGCTCGGGACAGTTTGAAGCTTTCTTT.

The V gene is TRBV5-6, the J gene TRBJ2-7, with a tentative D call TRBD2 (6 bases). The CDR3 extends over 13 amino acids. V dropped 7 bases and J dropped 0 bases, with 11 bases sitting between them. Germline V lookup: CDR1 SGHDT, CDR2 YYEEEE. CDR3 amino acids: CASSGVSSYEQYF. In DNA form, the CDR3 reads TGTGCCAGCTCGGGGGTTAGCTCCTACGAGCAGTACTTC. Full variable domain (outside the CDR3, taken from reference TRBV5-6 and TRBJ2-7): DAGVTQSPTHLIKTRGQQVTLRCSPKSGHDTVSWYQQALGQGPQFIFQYYEEEERQRGNFPDRFSGHQFPNYSSELNVNALLLGDSALYLCASSGVSSYEQYFGPGTRLTVT.

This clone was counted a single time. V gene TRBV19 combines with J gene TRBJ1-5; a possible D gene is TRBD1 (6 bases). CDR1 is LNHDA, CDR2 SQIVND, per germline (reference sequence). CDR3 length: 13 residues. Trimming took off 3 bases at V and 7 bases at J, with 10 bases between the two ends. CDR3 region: CASSMDSGQPQHF. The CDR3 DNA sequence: TGTGCCAGTAGTATGGACAGTGGACAGCCCCAGCATTTT.